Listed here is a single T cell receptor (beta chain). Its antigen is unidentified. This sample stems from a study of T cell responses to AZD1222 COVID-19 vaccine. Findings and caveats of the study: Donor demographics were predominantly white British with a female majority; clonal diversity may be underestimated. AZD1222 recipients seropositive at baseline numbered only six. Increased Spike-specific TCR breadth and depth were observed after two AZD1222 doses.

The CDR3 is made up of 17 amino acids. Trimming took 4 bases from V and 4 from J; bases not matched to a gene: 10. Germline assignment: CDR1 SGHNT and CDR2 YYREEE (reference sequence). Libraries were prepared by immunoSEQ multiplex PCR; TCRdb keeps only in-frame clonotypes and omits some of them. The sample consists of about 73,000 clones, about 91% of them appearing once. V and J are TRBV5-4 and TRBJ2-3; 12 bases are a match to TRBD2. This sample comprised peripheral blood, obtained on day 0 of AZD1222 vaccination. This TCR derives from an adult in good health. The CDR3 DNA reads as TGTGCCAGCAGCCCCGGACTAGCGGGGACCTCGTCAGATACGCAGTATTTT. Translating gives CASSPGLAGTSSDTQYF.